The source of this T cell receptor beta chain is a study of T cell responses to AZD1222 COVID-19 vaccine. The V gene lost 3 bases and the J gene lost 8 bases, with 14 bases spanning the gap. From germline, CDR1 is LGHNA and CDR2 YNFKEQ. This CDR3 contains 15 residues. TCRdb's copy holds only in-frame clones and misses some; the assay was immunoSEQ multiplex PCR. The sample includes 75,000 to 100,000 clones, 88% seen only once; the top ten take around 3%. The sequence came from an adult in good health. The specimen was peripheral blood, collected on day 0 of AZD1222 vaccination. The chain carries TRBV4-2 and TRBJ1-6; D is possibly TRBD1 (6 bases). CDR3 nucleotides: TGTGCCAGCAGCCACCGCCGACAGGTTGATTCACCCCTCCACTTT. Translating gives CASSHRRQVDSPLHF.